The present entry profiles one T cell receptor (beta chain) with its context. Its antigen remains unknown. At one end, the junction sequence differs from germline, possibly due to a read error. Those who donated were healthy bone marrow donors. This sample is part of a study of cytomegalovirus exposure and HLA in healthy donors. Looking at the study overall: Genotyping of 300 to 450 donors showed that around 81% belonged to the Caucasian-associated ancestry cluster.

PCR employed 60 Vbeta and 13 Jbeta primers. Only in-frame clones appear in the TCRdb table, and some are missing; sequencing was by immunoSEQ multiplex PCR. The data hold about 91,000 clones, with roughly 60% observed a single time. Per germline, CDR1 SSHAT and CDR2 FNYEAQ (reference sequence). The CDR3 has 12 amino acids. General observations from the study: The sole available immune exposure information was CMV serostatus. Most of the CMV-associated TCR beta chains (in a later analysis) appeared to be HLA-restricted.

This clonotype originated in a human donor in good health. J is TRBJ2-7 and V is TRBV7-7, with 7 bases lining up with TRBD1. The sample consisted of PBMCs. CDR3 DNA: TGTGCTAGCAGCTCTACAGGGGTCGAGCAGTACTTC. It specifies CASSSTGVEQYF.